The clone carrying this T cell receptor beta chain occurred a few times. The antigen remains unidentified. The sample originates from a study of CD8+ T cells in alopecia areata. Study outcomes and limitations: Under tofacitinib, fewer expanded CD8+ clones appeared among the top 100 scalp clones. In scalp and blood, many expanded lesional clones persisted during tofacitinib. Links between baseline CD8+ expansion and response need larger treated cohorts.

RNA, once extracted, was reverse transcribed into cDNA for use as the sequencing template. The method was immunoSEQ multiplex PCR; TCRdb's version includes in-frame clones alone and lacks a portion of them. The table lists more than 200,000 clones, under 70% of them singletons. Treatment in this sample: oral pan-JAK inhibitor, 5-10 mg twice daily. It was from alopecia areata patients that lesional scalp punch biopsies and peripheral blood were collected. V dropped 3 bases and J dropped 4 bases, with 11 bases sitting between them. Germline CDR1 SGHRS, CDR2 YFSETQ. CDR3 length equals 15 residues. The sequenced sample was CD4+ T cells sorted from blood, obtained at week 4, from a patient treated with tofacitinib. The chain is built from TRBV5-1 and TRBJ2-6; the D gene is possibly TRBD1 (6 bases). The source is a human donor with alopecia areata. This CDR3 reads CASSSQGRGANVLTF. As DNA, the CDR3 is TGCGCCAGCAGCTCCCAGGGGCGAGGGGCCAACGTCCTGACTTTC.